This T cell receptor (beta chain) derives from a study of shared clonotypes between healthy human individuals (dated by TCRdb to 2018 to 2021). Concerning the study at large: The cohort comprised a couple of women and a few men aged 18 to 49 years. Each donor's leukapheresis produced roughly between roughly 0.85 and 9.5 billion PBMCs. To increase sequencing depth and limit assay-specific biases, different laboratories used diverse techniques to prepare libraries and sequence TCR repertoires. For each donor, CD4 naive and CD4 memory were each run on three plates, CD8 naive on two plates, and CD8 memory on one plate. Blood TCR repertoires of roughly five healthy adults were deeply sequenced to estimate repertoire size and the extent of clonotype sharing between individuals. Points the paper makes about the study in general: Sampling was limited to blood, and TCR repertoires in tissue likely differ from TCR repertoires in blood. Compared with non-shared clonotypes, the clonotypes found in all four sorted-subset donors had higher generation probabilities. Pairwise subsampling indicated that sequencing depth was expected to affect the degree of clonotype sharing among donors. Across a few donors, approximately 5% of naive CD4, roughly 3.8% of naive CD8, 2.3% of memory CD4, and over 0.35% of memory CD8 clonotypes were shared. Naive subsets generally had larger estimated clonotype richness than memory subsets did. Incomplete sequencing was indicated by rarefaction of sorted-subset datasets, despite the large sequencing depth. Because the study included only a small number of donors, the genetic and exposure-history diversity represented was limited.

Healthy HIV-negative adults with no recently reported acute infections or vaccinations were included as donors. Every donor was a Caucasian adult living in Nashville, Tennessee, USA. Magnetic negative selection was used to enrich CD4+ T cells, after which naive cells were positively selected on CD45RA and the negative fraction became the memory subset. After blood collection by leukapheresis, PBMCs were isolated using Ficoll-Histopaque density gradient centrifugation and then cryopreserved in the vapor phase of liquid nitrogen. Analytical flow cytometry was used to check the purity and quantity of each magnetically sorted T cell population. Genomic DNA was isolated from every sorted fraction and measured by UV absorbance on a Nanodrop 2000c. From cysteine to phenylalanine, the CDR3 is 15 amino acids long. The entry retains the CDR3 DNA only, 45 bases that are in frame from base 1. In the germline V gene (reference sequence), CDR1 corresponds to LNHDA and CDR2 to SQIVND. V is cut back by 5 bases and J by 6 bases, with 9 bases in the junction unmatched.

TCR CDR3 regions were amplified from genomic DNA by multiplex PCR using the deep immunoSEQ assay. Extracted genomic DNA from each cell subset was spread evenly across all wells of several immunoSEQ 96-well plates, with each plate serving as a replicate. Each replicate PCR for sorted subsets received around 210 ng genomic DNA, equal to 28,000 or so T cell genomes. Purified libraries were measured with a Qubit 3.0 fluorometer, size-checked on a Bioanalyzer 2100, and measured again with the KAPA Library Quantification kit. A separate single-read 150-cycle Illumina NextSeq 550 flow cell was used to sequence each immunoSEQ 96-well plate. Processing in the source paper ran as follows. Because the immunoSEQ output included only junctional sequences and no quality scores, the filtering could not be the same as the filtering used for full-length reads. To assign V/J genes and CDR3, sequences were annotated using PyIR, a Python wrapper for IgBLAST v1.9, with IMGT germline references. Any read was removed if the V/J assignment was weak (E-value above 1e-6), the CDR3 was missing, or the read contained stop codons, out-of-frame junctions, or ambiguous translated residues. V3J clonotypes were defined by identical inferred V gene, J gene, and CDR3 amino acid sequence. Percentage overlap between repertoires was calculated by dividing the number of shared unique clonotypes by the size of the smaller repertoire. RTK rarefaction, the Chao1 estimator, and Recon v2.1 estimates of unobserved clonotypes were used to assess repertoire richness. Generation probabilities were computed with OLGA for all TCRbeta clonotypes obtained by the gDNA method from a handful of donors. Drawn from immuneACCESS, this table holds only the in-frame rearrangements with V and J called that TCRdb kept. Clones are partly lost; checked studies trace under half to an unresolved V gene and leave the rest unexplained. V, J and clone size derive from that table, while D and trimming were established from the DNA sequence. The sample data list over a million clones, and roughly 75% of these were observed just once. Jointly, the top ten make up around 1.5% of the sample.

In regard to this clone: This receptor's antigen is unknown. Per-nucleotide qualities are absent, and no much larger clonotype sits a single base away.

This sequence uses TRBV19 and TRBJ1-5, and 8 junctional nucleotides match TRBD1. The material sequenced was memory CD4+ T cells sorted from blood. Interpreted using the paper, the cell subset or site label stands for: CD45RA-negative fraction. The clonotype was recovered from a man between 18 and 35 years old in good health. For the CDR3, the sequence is CASSSGQGGSQPQHF. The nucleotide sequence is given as TGTGCCAGTAGTTCCGGACAGGGAGGTAGTCAGCCCCAGCATTTT.